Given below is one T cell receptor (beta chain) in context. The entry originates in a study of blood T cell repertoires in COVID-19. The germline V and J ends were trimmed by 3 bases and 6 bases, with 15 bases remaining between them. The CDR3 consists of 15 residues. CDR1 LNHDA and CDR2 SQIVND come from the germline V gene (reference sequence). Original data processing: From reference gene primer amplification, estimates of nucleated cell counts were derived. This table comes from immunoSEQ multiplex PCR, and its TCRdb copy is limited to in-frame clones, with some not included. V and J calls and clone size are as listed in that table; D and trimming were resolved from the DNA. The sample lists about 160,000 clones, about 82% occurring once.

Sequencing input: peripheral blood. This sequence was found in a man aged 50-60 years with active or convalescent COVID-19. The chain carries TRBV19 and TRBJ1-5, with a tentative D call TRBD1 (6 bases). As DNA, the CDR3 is TGTGCCAGTAGTATCCGGGCAGGGGCCTCTCAGCCCCAGCATTTT. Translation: CASSIRAGASQPQHF.